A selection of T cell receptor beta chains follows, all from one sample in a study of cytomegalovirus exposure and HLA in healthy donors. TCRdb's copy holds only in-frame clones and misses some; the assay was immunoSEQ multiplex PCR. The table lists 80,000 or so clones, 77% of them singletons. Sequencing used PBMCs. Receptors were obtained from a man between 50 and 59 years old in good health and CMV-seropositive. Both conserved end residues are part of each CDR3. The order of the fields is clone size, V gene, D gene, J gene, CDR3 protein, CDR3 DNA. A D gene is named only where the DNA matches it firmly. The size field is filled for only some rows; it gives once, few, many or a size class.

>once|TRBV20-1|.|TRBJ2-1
CSARGSEQFF
TGCAGTGCTAGAGGGAGTGAGCAGTTCTTC
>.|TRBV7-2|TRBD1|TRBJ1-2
CASSHRDRPGYTF
TGTGCCAGCAGCCACCGGGACAGACCTGGCTACACCTTC
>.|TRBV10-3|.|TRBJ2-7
CAISSLDSYEQYF
TGTGCCATCAGTTCGCTGGACAGCTACGAGCAGTACTTC
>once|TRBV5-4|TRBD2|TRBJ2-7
CASSFSSGSYEQYF
TGTGCCAGCAGCTTTTCTAGCGGGAGTTACGAGCAGTACTTC
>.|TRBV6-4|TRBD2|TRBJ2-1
CASSDGAGVNEQFF
TGTGCCAGCAGTGACGGGGCGGGAGTCAATGAGCAGTTCTTC
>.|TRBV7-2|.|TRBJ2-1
CASSSYLTPYNEQFF
TGTGCCAGCAGCTCTTACTTGACTCCTTACAATGAGCAGTTCTTC
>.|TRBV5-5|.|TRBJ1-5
CASSWSLGDQPQHF
TGTGCCAGCAGCTGGTCCCTCGGGGATCAGCCCCAGCATTTT
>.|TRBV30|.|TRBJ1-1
CAWAHEEAFF
TGTGCCTGGGCTCATGAGGAGGCTTTCTTT
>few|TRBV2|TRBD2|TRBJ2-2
CASSESASGFTGELFF
TGTGCCAGCAGTGAGTCGGCTAGCGGATTCACCGGGGAGCTGTTTTTT
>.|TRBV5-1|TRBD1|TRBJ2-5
CASSLGQGDETQYF
TGCGCCAGCAGCCTCGGACAGGGTGACGAGACCCAGTACTTC
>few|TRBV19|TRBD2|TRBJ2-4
CASSIPGTSGKALAKNIQYF
TGTGCCAGTAGTATACCCGGGACTAGCGGGAAGGCACTAGCCAAAAACATTCAGTACTTC
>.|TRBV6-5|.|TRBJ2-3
CASRPRTSTDTQYF
TGTGCCAGCAGACCGAGAACTAGCACAGATACGCAGTATTTT
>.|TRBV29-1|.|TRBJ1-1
CSFGGMANTEAFF
TGCAGCTTCGGGGGAATGGCGAACACTGAAGCTTTCTTT
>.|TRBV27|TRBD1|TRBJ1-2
CASSPGQGVTSNYGYTF
TGTGCCAGCAGTCCAGGACAGGGCGTAACTTCTAACTATGGCTACACCTTC
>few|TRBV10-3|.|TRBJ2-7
CAISDPEKFPYEQYF
TGTGCCATCAGTGATCCGGAGAAGTTCCCGTACGAGCAGTACTTC
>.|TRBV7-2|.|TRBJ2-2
CASSSHGGELFF
TGTGCCAGCAGCTCCCACGGGGGGGAGCTGTTTTTT
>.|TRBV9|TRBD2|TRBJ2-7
CASSVGGGKLAGGPRSPSYEQYF
TGTGCCAGTAGCGTAGGTGGGGGGAAATTAGCGGGAGGCCCCCGTTCCCCATCCTACGAGCAGTACTTC
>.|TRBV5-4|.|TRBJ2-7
CASSFRGAEYEQYF
TGTGCCAGCAGCTTCCGGGGGGCAGAATACGAGCAGTACTTC
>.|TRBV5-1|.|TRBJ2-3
CASSLVMGQRDTQYF
TGCGCCAGCAGCTTGGTTATGGGGCAGAGAGATACGCAGTATTTT
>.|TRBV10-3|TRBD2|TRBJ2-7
CASLGTSGKNDLYEQYF
TGTGCCAGCTTAGGGACTAGCGGGAAGAATGATCTCTACGAGCAGTACTTC
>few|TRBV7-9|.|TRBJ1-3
CASSFQGPGAGNTIYF
TGTGCCAGCAGTTTTCAGGGTCCAGGCGCTGGAAACACCATATATTTT
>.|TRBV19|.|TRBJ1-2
CASSTPGYAYTF
TGTGCCAGTAGTACCCCAGGGTATGCCTACACCTTC
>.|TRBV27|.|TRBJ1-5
CASSLMKHSNQPQHF
TGTGCCAGCAGTTTAATGAAGCATAGCAATCAGCCCCAGCATTTT
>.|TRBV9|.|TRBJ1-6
CASSQKGGNSPLHF
TGTGCCAGCAGCCAGAAGGGGGGGAATTCACCCCTCCACTTT
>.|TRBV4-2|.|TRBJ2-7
CASSHNDRNSYEQYF
TGTGCCAGCAGCCACAATGACAGGAACTCCTACGAGCAGTACTTC
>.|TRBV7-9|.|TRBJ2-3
CASSPQHTDTQYF
TGTGCCAGCAGCCCCCAACACACAGATACGCAGTATTTT
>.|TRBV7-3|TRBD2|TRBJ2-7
CASSLGSAGVGRYEQYF
TGTGCCAGCAGCTTAGGGTCCGCGGGAGTTGGGCGGTACGAGCAGTACTTC
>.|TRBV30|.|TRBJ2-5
CAWSARGETQYF
TGTGCCTGGAGTGCTCGAGGGGAGACCCAGTACTTC
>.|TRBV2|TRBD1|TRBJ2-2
CAGTGSKTGELFF
TGTGCCGGGACAGGGTCTAAAACCGGGGAGCTGTTTTTT
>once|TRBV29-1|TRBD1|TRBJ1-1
CSVEPDNRGTEAFF
TGCAGCGTTGAACCGGATAACAGGGGCACTGAAGCTTTCTTT
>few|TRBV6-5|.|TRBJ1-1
CASSAIGHLNTEAFF
TGTGCCAGCAGTGCCATTGGACACCTGAACACTGAAGCTTTCTTT
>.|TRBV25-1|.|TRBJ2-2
CASSDLTSFTGELFF
TGTGCCAGCAGTGATCTAACGAGTTTCACCGGGGAGCTGTTTTTT
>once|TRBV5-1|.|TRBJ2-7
CASSSTGEAYEQYF
TGCGCCAGCAGTTCAACAGGGGAGGCCTACGAGCAGTACTTC
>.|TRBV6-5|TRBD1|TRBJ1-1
CASRTGAIDTEAFF
TGTGCCAGCAGAACAGGGGCTATAGACACTGAAGCTTTCTTT
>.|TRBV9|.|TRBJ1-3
CASSVATAGNTIYF
TGTGCCAGCAGCGTAGCAACGGCTGGAAACACCATATATTTT
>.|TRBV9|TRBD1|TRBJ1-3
CASSRTGLNTIYF
TGTGCCAGCAGCAGGACAGGGTTGAACACCATATATTTT